A single sample is the source of the 24 T cell receptor beta chains below, sequenced in a study of PD-1 and CTLA-4 blockade in melanoma. The table came from immunoSEQ multiplex PCR; TCRdb's copy has only in-frame clones and leaves some out. The sample carries 7,200 or so clones, approximately 80% recorded once. The sample was CD8+ T cells from peripheral blood, taken before anti-PD-1 treatment. The receptors stem from a human donor with melanoma.

The V gene is TRBV28, the J gene TRBJ1-1; TRBD1 agrees at 10 bases. The junction had 6 bases not matched to a gene; V was cut back by 5 bases and J by 6 bases. The V gene's germline CDR1 is MDHEN and CDR2 SYDVKM. The CDR3 consists of 14 residues. The DNA of the CDR3 is TGTGCCAGCAGTCTAGTAGGGACAGGGGCTGAAGCTTTCTTT. Protein sequence: CASSLVGTGAEAFF.

This clone was counted a single time. This chain joins TRBV6-6 and TRBJ2-1; tentatively, D is TRBD1 or TRBD2 (5 bases each). Germline loops: CDR1 MNHNY, CDR2 SVGAGI (reference sequence). The V end was cut by 2 bases, the J end by 10 bases, with 18 bases between. This CDR3 comprises 15 residues. For the CDR3, the DNA is TGTGCCAGCAGTTACCCCCGGGACCAAGACGAGGAGCAGTTCTTC. Amino acids: CASSYPRDQDEEQFF.

This chain joins TRBV9 and TRBJ2-1; 8 nucleotides match TRBD2. CDR3 length: 14 amino acids. The V segment lost 0 bases and the J segment 7 bases; nucleotides outside the gene matches: 3. Germline V gene lookup returns CDR1 SGDLS and CDR2 YYNGEE. CDR3 nucleotides: TGTGCCAGCAGCGTAGGGACTAGCCCTAATGAGCAGTTCTTC. This gives the protein CASSVGTSPNEQFF.

V is TRBV5-4 and J is TRBJ2-7; possibly TRBD2 for D (6 bases). There are 15 residues in the CDR3. CDR1 is SGHNT, CDR2 YYREEE, per germline (reference sequence). The V and J ends lost 3 bases and 2 bases respectively, with 15 bases between them. CDR3 nucleotides: TGTGCCAGCAGCTGGGGGACTGGGTCCCCCTACGAGCAGTACTTC. It translates to CASSWGTGSPYEQYF.

This chain connects TRBV19 to TRBJ2-1; D possibly matches TRBD1 or TRBD2 (5 bases each). This CDR3 region has 14 residues. Between the trimmed V and J ends, which lost 5 bases and 7 bases, there was a span of 15 bases. The germline V gene encodes CDR1 LNHDA and CDR2 SQIVND (reference sequence). The CDR3 nucleotides read TGTGCCAGTAGTTTCCGGGACCCGGAGAATGAGCAGTTCTTC. Protein product: CASSFRDPENEQFF.

V usage is TRBV12-5 and J usage is TRBJ2-2; D assignment may be TRBD1 or TRBD2 (5 bases each). From germline, CDR1 is LGHNT and CDR2 FRNRAP. This CDR3 contains 17 residues. Trimming left V 4 bases short and J 3 bases short, with 18 bases between. The CDR3 DNA is TGTGCTAGTGGTTCTAGGCTCGGGACGGCTGACACCGGGGAGCTGTTTTTT. This gives the protein CASGSRLGTADTGELFF.

The chain is built from TRBV6-6 and TRBJ2-1; D unclear. The V end lost 0 bases, the J end lost 6 bases, and 3 bases lay between the germline ends. Germline V lookup: CDR1 MNHNY, CDR2 SVGAGI (reference sequence). CDR3 length: 12 residues. The CDR3 spells CASSYSTNEQFF. The DNA for the CDR3 is TGTGCCAGCAGTTACTCAACCAATGAGCAGTTCTTC.

The chain is built from TRBV7-8 and TRBJ1-2; D not resolved. V lost 4 bases, J lost 7 bases, and 19 bases lay in between. The CDR3 spans 15 residues. Germline-derived CDR1 and CDR2 are SGHVS and FQNEAQ. CDR3 sequence: CASSSTSNTGAGYTF. CDR3 nucleotide sequence: TGTGCCAGCAGCTCAACCTCAAACACCGGAGCTGGCTACACCTTC. The full variable domain, completed using reference TRBV7-8 and TRBJ1-2, is GAGVSQSPRYKVAKRGQDVALRCDPISGHVSLFWYQQALGQGPEFLTYFQNEAQLDKSGLPSDRFFAERPEGSVSTLKIQRTQQEDSAVYLCASSSTSNTGAGYTFGSGTRLTVV.

The chain couples TRBV6-2 or TRBV6-3 to TRBJ2-1; either TRBD1 or TRBD2 may supply D (5 bases each). Between the trimmed V and J ends, which lost 0 bases and 7 bases, there was a span of 13 bases. Looked up from germline, CDR1 is MNHEY and CDR2 is SVGEGT. The CDR3 consists of 15 residues. The CDR3 DNA is TGTGCCAGCAGTTACTCTTGGGGGAGTAATAATGAGCAGTTCTTC. Its protein is CASSYSWGSNNEQFF.

The chain employs TRBV7-9 and TRBJ2-7; D is ambiguous. Germline V gene lookup returns CDR1 SEHNR and CDR2 FQNEAQ (reference sequence). The CDR3 is 12 amino acids. With 5 bases removed from V and 2 bases from J, the gap between germline ends came to 7 bases. CDR3: CASSTLAYEQYF. CDR3 in DNA: TGTGCCAGCAGCACACTCGCCTACGAGCAGTACTTC.

The chain is built from TRBV5-1 and TRBJ2-3; the D is unclear. V shed 0 bases and J shed 2 bases, with 10 bases lying between them. The CDR3 has 15 amino acids. Looked up from germline, CDR1 is SGHRS and CDR2 is YFSETQ. CDR3 residues: CASSLELGATDTQYF. The CDR3 DNA sequence: TGCGCCAGCAGCTTGGAACTGGGCGCCACAGATACGCAGTATTTT.

The V call is TRBV19, the J call TRBJ2-3; 8 bases fit TRBD2. The CDR3 has 14 residues. With V trimmed by 5 bases and J by 3 bases, 4 bases remained unmatched. From germline, CDR1 is LNHDA and CDR2 SQIVND (reference sequence). DNA of the CDR3: TGTGCCAGTAGTGAGCCTAGCGGGACAGATACGCAGTATTTT. As protein: CASSEPSGTDTQYF. Using reference TRBV19 and TRBJ2-3 for the parts outside the CDR3, the full variable domain is DGGITQSPKYLFRKEGQNVTLSCEQNLNHDAMYWYRQDPGQGLRLIYYSQIVNDFQKGDIAEGYSVSREKKESFPLTVTSAQKNPTAFYLCASSEPSGTDTQYFGPGTRLTVL.

The chain uses TRBV27 and TRBJ2-5; D is ambiguous. This CDR3 region has 14 residues. Germline lookup yields CDR1 MNHEY and CDR2 SMNVEV (reference sequence). V was cut by 3 bases and J by 5 bases, with 13 bases left in between. The CDR3 sequence: CASSFNGPGETQYF. For the CDR3, the DNA is TGTGCCAGCAGTTTCAACGGGCCCGGGGAGACCCAGTACTTC.

In its sample, this clone was seen a few times. J is TRBJ2-5 and V is TRBV5-6; 12 bases line up with TRBD2. V dropped 4 bases and J dropped 2; count of bases not matched to a gene: 0. The length of the CDR3 is 14 residues. The germline V gene encodes CDR1 SGHDT and CDR2 YYEEEE. CDR3 sequence reads: CASSGTSGQETQYF. The CDR3 bases are TGTGCCAGCAGCGGGACTAGCGGGCAAGAGACCCAGTACTTC.

V is TRBV6-1 and J is TRBJ2-5; D remains unclear. The CDR3 covers 13 residues. The germline V gene has CDR1 MNHNS and CDR2 SASEGT. The V end was cut by 2 bases, the J end by 5 bases, with 9 bases between. The CDR3 loop reads CASSEWRPETQYF. DNA for the CDR3: TGTGCCAGCAGTGAATGGCGTCCGGAGACCCAGTACTTC.

This chain joins TRBV9 and TRBJ2-1; the D is unclear. Trimming stripped 3 bases from V and 5 bases from J, with 3 bases between. Germline lookup yields CDR1 SGDLS and CDR2 YYNGEE. The CDR3 sequence is 11 residues long. The CDR3, as DNA: TGTGCCAGCAGCGAAAACAATGAGCAGTTCTTC. It codes for CASSENNEQFF.

The chain couples TRBV5-1 to TRBJ1-1; 7 bases match TRBD1. V shed 0 bases and J 5 bases; nucleotides not matched to a gene: 10. Germline V gene sequence: CDR1 SGHRS, CDR2 YFSETQ. The CDR3 length is 16 residues. This CDR3 is CASSLETGALGTEAFF. As DNA, the CDR3 is TGCGCCAGCAGCTTGGAAACAGGGGCCCTGGGGACTGAAGCTTTCTTT. The full variable domain, rest sourced from reference TRBV5-1 and TRBJ1-1, is KAGVTQTPRYLIKTRGQQVTLSCSPISGHRSVSWYQQTPGQGLQFLFEYFSETQRNKGNFPGRFSGRQFSNSRSEMNVSTLELGDSALYLCASSLETGALGTEAFFGQGTRLTVV.

V gene TRBV4-1 combines with J gene TRBJ2-7; possible D gene TRBD1, 5 bases. The CDR3 covers 17 residues. Per the germline V gene, CDR1 is MGHRA and CDR2 is YSYEKL. The ends were cut back, 1 base at V and 4 bases at J, with 20 bases in the middle. The CDR3 protein is CASSQAPLGREWYEQYF. The CDR3 nucleotides read TGCGCCAGCAGCCAAGCACCCCTGGGCAGGGAATGGTACGAGCAGTACTTC.

The gene calls are TRBV9 and TRBJ2-7; D is possibly TRBD2 (6 bases). The V and J ends lost 0 bases and 0 bases respectively, with 10 bases between them. Germline CDR1 SGDLS, CDR2 YYNGEE. The CDR3 is 15 amino acids. CDR3 in amino acids: CASSVGYGSSYEQYF. For the CDR3, the DNA is TGTGCCAGCAGCGTAGGGTACGGGAGCTCCTACGAGCAGTACTTC.

CDR3 DNA: TGTGCCAGCAGCCTGTACACAGATACGCAGTATTTT. Protein product: CASSLYTDTQYF. The chain has TRBV7-9 and TRBJ2-3; D call uncertain. CDR1 and CDR2 (germline): SEHNR, FQNEAQ (reference sequence). V lost 5 bases, J lost 2 bases, and 5 bases lay in between. The CDR3 consists of 12 residues.

This clone came up once. This chain connects TRBV7-9 to TRBJ1-2, with TRBD1 identical over 7 bases. CDR3 length: 13 residues. After removal of 11 bases from V and 4 bases from J, the junction contained 10 bases not matched to a gene. Germline-derived CDR1 and CDR2 are SEHNR and FQNEAQ (reference sequence). This CDR3 is CAFGGEGAYGYTF. CDR3 bases: TGTGCCTTTGGGGGCGAGGGGGCCTATGGCTACACCTTC.

This chain connects TRBV21-1 to TRBJ1-2. TRBV21-1 is assigned pseudogene status. CDR3 size: 18 residues. The CDR3 DNA follows: TGTGCCAGCAGCAAAGACGGGGGCAGGGGAGAAAAAAACTATGGCTACACCTTC. It specifies CASSKDGGRGEKNYGYTF.

V gene TRBV7-9 combines with J gene TRBJ2-1; 7 bases fit TRBD1. After removal of 5 bases from V and 8 bases from J, the junction contained 12 bases not matched to a gene. The CDR3 sequence is 15 residues long. Germline-derived CDR1 and CDR2 are SEHNR and FQNEAQ (reference sequence). CDR3 loop: CASSPPAGGADEQFF. Written as DNA, the CDR3 is TGTGCCAGCAGCCCCCCCGCAGGGGGTGCGGATGAGCAGTTCTTC.

This chain's CDR3 is CASSYRGPLSYNEQFF. DNA for the CDR3: TGTGCCAGCAGCTATCGGGGGCCACTCTCCTACAATGAGCAGTTCTTC. This chain joins TRBV6-2 or TRBV6-3 and TRBJ2-1; D is perhaps TRBD1 or TRBD2 (6 bases each). V shed 6 bases and J shed 0 bases, with 15 bases lying between them. Germline CDR1 is MNHEY and CDR2 is SVGEGT. This CDR3 is built from 16 residues.